This T cell receptor (beta chain) derives from a study of blood T cells in healthy people across ages. This clonotype was recorded a few times. Next came a second PCR, run for about 6 to 11 cycles, which used a sample-barcoded 5' primer along with a J-beta primer mix. Every cDNA molecule carried a tag from a template-switch adaptor bearing 12 random nucleotides. One entry per CDR3 protein results from TCRdb running MiXCR on the 5' RACE reads. This sample carries hundreds of thousands of distinct CDR3 sequences, roughly 50% of them seen once, and the ten largest clones take approximately 24%. Sample donors were healthy Caucasian individuals that came from Russia, aged roughly 6 to 100. Germline V gene data show CDR1 as DFQATT and CDR2 as SNEGSKA (reference sequence). This CDR3 spans 13 amino acids. V lost 6 bases and J lost 3, with 13 bases in between.

V gene TRBV20-1 combines with J gene TRBJ2-3, with unresolved D. Sequenced sample: blood. The clonotype originates from a man aged 40-49 years in good health. The CDR3, as DNA: TGCAGTGCCCCGGGTTCCGCGACAGATACGCAGTATTTT. Its translation: CSAPGSATDTQYF.